This is a list of T cell receptor beta chains from one sample in a study of cytomegalovirus exposure and HLA in healthy donors. This table comes from immunoSEQ multiplex PCR, and its TCRdb copy is limited to in-frame clones, with some not included. The sample gives some 140,000 clones, approximately 79% of which show up once; 0.95% to 1.4% is in the top ten. The material sequenced was PBMCs. The receptors were sampled from a male donor in good health and CMV-seronegative. Each CDR3 is given with its conserved first and last residue. The D gene is left open where the match is weak. Clone size is not always given. Where it is, it says once, few, many or a class for expanded clones.

TRBV18	15	NA	TRBD2	TRBJ2-5	CASSQRLAGDETQYF	TGTGCCAGCTCACAAAGACTAGCGGGGGATGAGACCCAGTACTTC
TRBV9	16	NA	NA	TRBJ2-2	CASSVVASLGAGELFF	TGTGCCAGCAGCGTAGTAGCGAGTTTGGGTGCCGGGGAGCTGTTTTTT
TRBV9	17	NA	NA	TRBJ1-6	CASSVGYSRSWHSPLHF	TGTGCCAGCAGCGTAGGGTACAGTAGGTCATGGCATTCACCCCTCCACTTT
TRBV5-4	14	NA	NA	TRBJ2-5	CASSLGGGEETQYF	TGTGCCAGCAGCCTGGGAGGGGGCGAAGAGACCCAGTACTTC
TRBV5-4	18	NA	TRBD2	TRBJ2-1	CASSLYLGGAGGQERKFF	TGTGCCAGCAGCTTGTACCTCGGTGGAGCGGGGGGGCAGGAGAGAAAGTTCTTC
TRBV5-1	18	NA	NA	TRBJ2-5	CASSLKGIESRYQETQYF	TGCGCCAGCAGCTTGAAGGGGATTGAATCAAGGTACCAAGAGACCCAGTACTTC
TRBV7-9	15	NA	NA	TRBJ2-1	CASSLDAATYNEQFF	TGTGCCAGCAGCTTAGACGCGGCTACCTACAATGAGCAGTTCTTC
TRBV19	16	NA	TRBD2	TRBJ2-1	CASSMALAGGRNEQFF	TGTGCCAGTAGTATGGCACTAGCGGGGGGGCGGAATGAGCAGTTCTTC
TRBV19	15	once	NA	TRBJ1-4	CASSIAGGRTEKLFF	TGTGCCAGTAGTATTGCCGGGGGGCGGACTGAAAAACTGTTTTTT
TRBV6-6	14	NA	NA	TRBJ1-5	CASTRPGVSQPQHF	TGTGCCAGCACCCGCCCGGGGGTATCTCAGCCCCAGCATTTT
TRBV7-8	14	NA	NA	TRBJ2-1	CASSLEGAYNEQFF	TGTGCCAGCAGCTTAGAGGGGGCCTACAATGAGCAGTTCTTC
TRBV5-1	15	NA	TRBD2	TRBJ2-1	CASSLGLADHNEQFF	TGCGCCAGCAGCTTGGGCCTAGCGGACCACAATGAGCAGTTCTTC
TRBV27	16	NA	NA	TRBJ2-7	CASSLYNPRVGHEQYF	TGTGCCAGCAGTTTATATAACCCCAGGGTGGGCCACGAGCAGTACTTC
TRBV29-1	13	once	NA	TRBJ1-3	CSVDDETGNTIYF	TGCAGCGTTGATGATGAGACTGGAAACACCATATATTTT
TRBV6-1	13	few	NA	TRBJ1-2	CASSGGLFYGYTF	TGTGCCAGCAGTGGAGGGCTATTCTATGGCTACACCTTC
TRBV6-5	13	few	NA	TRBJ1-5	CASSGARNAAQHF	TGTGCCAGCAGTGGAGCGAGGAACGCGGCCCAGCATTTT
TRBV5-1	17	NA	TRBD2	TRBJ2-5	CASSLAGLAGGRETQYF	TGCGCCAGCAGCTTGGCCGGGCTAGCGGGGGGTCGAGAGACCCAGTACTTC
TRBV19	13	NA	NA	TRBJ1-2	CATPQWTNYGYTF	TGTGCCACCCCACAGTGGACTAACTATGGCTACACCTTC
TRBV7-9	14	NA	TRBD1	TRBJ1-6	CSSSSGQGASPLHF	TGTTCCAGCAGCTCGGGACAGGGGGCTTCACCCCTCCACTTT
TRBV13	16	NA	TRBD1	TRBJ2-2	CASRLSGTGYTGELFF	TGTGCCAGCAGACTAAGCGGGACAGGGTACACCGGGGAGCTGTTTTTT
TRBV30	14	NA	TRBD2	TRBJ2-1	CAWSVSGGDNEQFF	TGTGCCTGGAGTGTTAGCGGGGGGGACAATGAGCAGTTCTTC
TRBV6-5	15	NA	NA	TRBJ1-6	CASSRYDSYNSPLHF	TGTGCCAGCAGCAGATATGACTCCTATAATTCACCCCTCCACTTT
TRBV2	15	NA	TRBD2	TRBJ2-1	CASTLGRGAFNEQFF	TGTGCCAGCACCCTGGGGCGGGGGGCCTTTAATGAGCAGTTCTTC
TRBV11-3	15	NA	TRBD1	TRBJ2-1	CASSPRDRGWNEQFF	TGTGCCAGCAGCCCTCGGGACAGGGGCTGGAATGAGCAGTTCTTC
TRBV4-2	15	NA	NA	TRBJ2-3	CASSQETGATDTQYF	TGTGCCAGCAGCCAAGAGACTGGCGCGACAGATACGCAGTATTTT
TRBV19	15	NA	TRBD2	TRBJ2-1	CASSILAGGDNEQFF	TGTGCCAGTAGTATCCTAGCGGGGGGCGACAATGAGCAGTTCTTC
TRBV7-3	13	once	NA	TRBJ1-1	CASSLTRDGEAFF	TGTGCCAGCAGCTTAACCCGGGATGGTGAAGCTTTCTTT
TRBV20-1	11	few	NA	TRBJ2-7	CSGLTAYEQYF	TGCAGTGGATTAACAGCCTACGAGCAGTACTTC
TRBV4-2	15	NA	TRBD2	TRBJ2-3	CASSQESSGADTQYF	TGTGCCAGCAGCCAAGAGTCCAGCGGGGCAGATACGCAGTATTTT
TRBV5-8	13	NA	NA	TRBJ2-7	CASSLGGGYEQYF	TGTGCCAGCAGCTTGGGTGGAGGGTACGAGCAGTACTTC
TRBV6-1	16	NA	NA	TRBJ2-2	CASSVQASPNTGELFF	TGTGCCAGCAGTGTCCAGGCTAGCCCGAACACCGGGGAGCTGTTTTTT
TRBV5-1	15	NA	TRBD2	TRBJ2-1	CASSLGTSTNNEQFF	TGCGCCAGCAGCCTGGGGACTAGTACTAACAATGAGCAGTTCTTC
TRBV10-3	14	NA	TRBD1	TRBJ1-3	CAAGQALSGNTIYF	TGTGCCGCGGGACAGGCTCTCTCTGGAAACACCATATATTTT
TRBV6-4	12	NA	TRBD1	TRBJ2-5	CASNRQGETQYF	TGTGCCAGTAATCGACAGGGAGAGACCCAGTACTTC
TRBV7-2	14	NA	TRBD1	TRBJ1-5	CASSLGQGGQPQHF	TGTGCCAGCAGCTTAGGACAGGGTGGGCAGCCCCAGCATTTT
TRBV5-4	14	few	NA	TRBJ1-1	CASSSTGGNTEAFF	TGTGCCAGCAGCTCGACGGGAGGGAACACTGAAGCTTTCTTT
TRBV7-2	16	few	TRBD1	TRBJ1-4	CASSRDRGGSNEKLFF	TGTGCCAGCAGCCGTGACAGGGGCGGTTCTAATGAAAAACTGTTTTTT
TRBV7-9	15	NA	TRBD1	TRBJ1-6	CASSPTGDRSSPLHF	TGTGCCAGCAGCCCGACAGGGGACCGTAGCTCACCCCTCCACTTT
TRBV7-2	15	once	NA	TRBJ1-6	CASSLGQRANSPLHF	TGTGCCAGCAGCTTAGGACAGCGGGCTAATTCACCCCTCCACTTT